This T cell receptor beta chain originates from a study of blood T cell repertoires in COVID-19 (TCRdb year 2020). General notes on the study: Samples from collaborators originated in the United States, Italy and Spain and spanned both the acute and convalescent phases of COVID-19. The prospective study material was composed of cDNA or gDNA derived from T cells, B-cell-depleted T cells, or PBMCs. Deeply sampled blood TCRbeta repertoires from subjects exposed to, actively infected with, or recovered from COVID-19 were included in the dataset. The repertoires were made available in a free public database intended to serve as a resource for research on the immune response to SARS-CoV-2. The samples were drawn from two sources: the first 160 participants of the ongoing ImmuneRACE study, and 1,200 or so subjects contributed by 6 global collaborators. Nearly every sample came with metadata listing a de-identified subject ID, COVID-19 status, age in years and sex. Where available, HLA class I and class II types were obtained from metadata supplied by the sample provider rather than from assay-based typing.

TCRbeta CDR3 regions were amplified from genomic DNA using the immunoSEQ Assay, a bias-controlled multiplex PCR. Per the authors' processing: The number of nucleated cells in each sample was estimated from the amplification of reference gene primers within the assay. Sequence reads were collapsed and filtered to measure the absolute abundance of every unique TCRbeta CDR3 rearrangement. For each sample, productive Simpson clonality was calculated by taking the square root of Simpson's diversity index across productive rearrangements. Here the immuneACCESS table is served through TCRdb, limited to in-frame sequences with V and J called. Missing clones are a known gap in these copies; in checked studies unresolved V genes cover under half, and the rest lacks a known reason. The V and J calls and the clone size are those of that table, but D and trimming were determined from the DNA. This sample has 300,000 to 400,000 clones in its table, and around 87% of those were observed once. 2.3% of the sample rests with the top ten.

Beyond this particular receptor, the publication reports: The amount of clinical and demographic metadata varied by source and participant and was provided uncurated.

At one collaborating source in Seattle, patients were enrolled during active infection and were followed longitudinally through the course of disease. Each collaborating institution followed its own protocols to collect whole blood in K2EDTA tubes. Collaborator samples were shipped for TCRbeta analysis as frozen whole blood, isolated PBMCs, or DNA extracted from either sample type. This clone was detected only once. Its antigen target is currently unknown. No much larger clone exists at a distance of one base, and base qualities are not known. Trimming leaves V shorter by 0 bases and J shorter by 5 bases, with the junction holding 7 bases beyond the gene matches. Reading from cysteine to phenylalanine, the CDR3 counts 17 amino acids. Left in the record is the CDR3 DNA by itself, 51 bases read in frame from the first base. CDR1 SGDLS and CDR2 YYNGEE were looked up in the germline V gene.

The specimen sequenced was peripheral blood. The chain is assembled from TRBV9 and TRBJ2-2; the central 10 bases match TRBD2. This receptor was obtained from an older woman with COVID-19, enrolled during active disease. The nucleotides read TGTGCCAGCAGCGTAGGCGAGCGGGGGGGCCGGACCGGGGAGCTGTTTTTT. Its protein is CASSVGERGGRTGELFF.